This T cell receptor beta chain was identified in a study of Graves' ophthalmopathy and Graves' hyperthyroidism. The germline V gene encodes CDR1 LNHNV and CDR2 YYDKDF (reference sequence). With 0 bases removed from V and 1 base from J, the gap between germline ends came to 6 bases. This CDR3 has 14 amino acids. In its sample, this clonotype was seen many times. As the template, RNA transcripts were used to amplify TCR beta CDR3 regions. RT-PCR was first run with HTBI primers, then multiplex PCR in a second round. TCRdb re-called the multiplex PCR reads through MiXCR, storing one row per CDR3 protein. The sample contains hundreds of thousands of distinct CDR3 sequences, about 46% of which appear only once.

The V gene is TRBV15, the J gene TRBJ1-1; D remains unclear. Sample: peripheral blood. This TCR was sampled from an adult man with Graves' ophthalmopathy. The CDR3 spells CATSRERGNTEAFF. The CDR3 nucleotides read TGTGCCACCAGCAGAGAAAGAGGGAACACTGAAGCTTTCTTT. Variable domain in full (rest from reference TRBV15 and TRBJ1-1): DAMVIQNPRYQVTQFGKPVTLSCSQTLNHNVMYWYQQKSSQAPKLLFHYYDKDFNNEADTPDNFQSRRPNTSFCFLDIRSPGLGDTAMYLCATSRERGNTEAFFGQGTRLTVV.